The 12 T cell receptor beta chains below were found in one sample sequenced in a study of PD-1 blockade in classical Hodgkin lymphoma. Every patient had relapsed following autologous stem cell transplantation, and cohorts differed in brentuximab vedotin exposure. The method was immunoSEQ multiplex PCR; TCRdb's version includes in-frame clones alone and lacks a portion of them. Seen here are some 13,000 clones, approximately 86% observed once, and the top ten hold 37%. The sequencing used peripheral blood mononuclear cells (PBMCs), collected at baseline. These receptors originate from a human donor with classical Hodgkin lymphoma.

The rearrangement uses TRBV15 and TRBJ2-5; D remains unclear. Trimming removed 1 base at V and 5 bases at J, with 11 bases between. In germline, CDR1 is LNHNV, CDR2 YYDKDF (reference sequence). The CDR3 sequence is 14 residues long. CDR3 DNA sequence: TGTGCCACCAGCAGAGGACCACAGTCGGAGACCCAGTACTTC. Translation gives CATSRGPQSETQYF.

The chain recombines TRBV7-2 with TRBJ2-1; TRBD2 matches 7 bases. Germline trimming cut 5 bases from V and 9 bases from J; bases unmatched to any gene: 13. Germline CDR1 is SGHTA and CDR2 is FQGNSA. CDR3 length: 15 amino acids. The CDR3 DNA reads as TGTGCCAGCAGCCAACTAGCGTATCCCCCGAGTGAGCAGTTCTTC. Its protein product is CASSQLAYPPSEQFF.

By share, this clone ranks as medium-sized. This chain connects TRBV19 to TRBJ2-1; D not certain. V was cut by 3 bases and J by 8 bases, with 11 bases left in between. The germline CDR1 and CDR2 sequences are LNHDA and SQIVND (reference sequence). The CDR3 length is 13 residues. The CDR3 protein is CASSMIPGDEQFF. The DNA of the CDR3 is TGTGCCAGTAGTATGATTCCTGGGGATGAGCAGTTCTTC.

In this sample, this clone turned up once. This chain joins TRBV18 and TRBJ2-1; 8 bases match TRBD1. The germline V gene has CDR1 KGHSH and CDR2 LQKENI. With 3 bases clipped from V and 3 bases from J, the junction kept 13 bases outside the gene matches. The CDR3 runs to 18 residues. The CDR3 spells CASSPLTGARGLYNEQFF. Written as DNA, the CDR3 is TGTGCCAGCTCACCCCTTACCGGGGCCAGGGGGCTCTACAATGAGCAGTTCTTC.

V is TRBV4-1 and J is TRBJ1-5, with a weak D call TRBD1 (5 bases). This CDR3 has 15 residues. V lost 1 base and J lost 4, with 11 bases in between. CDR1 and CDR2 (germline): MGHRA, YSYEKL. CDR3: CASSQVWGPNQPQHF. The CDR3 DNA reads as TGCGCCAGCAGCCAAGTCTGGGGACCTAATCAGCCCCAGCATTTT.

The chain links TRBV2 to TRBJ2-3; D unresolved. Trimming pared 3 bases from V and 4 bases from J, leaving 2 bases between. CDR1 and CDR2 (germline): SNHLY, FYNNEI. The CDR3 is 11 amino acids. For the CDR3, the DNA is TGTGCCAGCAGTGATCCAGATACGCAGTATTTT. This encodes CASSDPDTQYF.

The chain uses TRBV5-6 and TRBJ2-7, with 8 bases aligning to TRBD1. Unmatched junction bases numbered 4, after V lost 3 bases and J lost 2 bases. The CDR3 consists of 14 residues. Per the germline V gene, CDR1 is SGHDT and CDR2 is YYEEEE. CDR3 sequence (DNA): TGTGCCAGCAGCTCCGGACAGGGAACCTACGAGCAGTACTTC. Translation: CASSSGQGTYEQYF.

The J gene is TRBJ2-2, the V gene TRBV2; 8 bases are shared with TRBD1. Per germline, CDR1 SNHLY and CDR2 FYNNEI. The CDR3 contains 14 residues. Trimming removed 3 bases from V and 7 bases from J; junction bases left unmatched: 4. CDR3 coding DNA: TGTGCCAGCAGTGAGGACAGGGTGTTCGGGGAGCTGTTTTTT. It is translated as CASSEDRVFGELFF.

J is TRBJ2-7 and V is TRBV19; D unclear. The V gene's germline CDR1 is LNHDA and CDR2 SQIVND (reference sequence). This CDR3 contains 15 residues. Trimming shortened V by 3 bases and J by 3 bases, and 15 bases separated the two germline ends. The CDR3 DNA reads as TGTGCCAGTAGTATTGGGTCCTTCACGCTCTACGAGCAGTACTTC. Protein sequence: CASSIGSFTLYEQYF.

The chain combines TRBV13 with TRBJ2-3; perhaps TRBD2 as D (6 bases). V was shortened by 5 bases and J by 2 bases, with 14 bases between the two germline ends. The CDR3 is made up of 15 amino acids. Germline loops: CDR1 PRHDT, CDR2 FYEKMQ (reference sequence). The CDR3 sequence: CASSVLAGPTDTQYF. The CDR3 region has the DNA TGTGCCAGCAGCGTACTTGCGGGGCCCACAGATACGCAGTATTTT.

V gene TRBV7-2 combines with J gene TRBJ2-2; 8 bases match TRBD2. CDR1 SGHTA and CDR2 FQGNSA come from the germline V gene. With V trimmed by 1 base and J by 4 bases, 5 bases remained unmatched. CDR3 size: 16 residues. DNA of the CDR3: TGTGCCAGCAGCTTAGAGCGCCGGGGGGGCACCGGGGAGCTGTTTTTT. This translates into CASSLERRGGTGELFF.

The V and J genes are TRBV7-6 and TRBJ2-3; 10 bases agree with TRBD2. The V and J ends lost 5 bases and 6 bases, in that order; junction bases with no gene match: 8. Per germline, CDR1 SGHVS and CDR2 FNYEAQ. The CDR3 covers 15 residues. The CDR3: CASSERGGRADTQYF. As DNA, the CDR3 is TGTGCCAGCAGCGAGCGGGGGGGCCGGGCCGATACGCAGTATTTT.